The 20 T cell receptor beta chains reported below all come from one sample, sequenced in a study of T cells expressing NK-cell markers. No DNA is given; TCRdb re-called the 5' RACE reads and lists each CDR3 protein once. The sample table sets out about 260,000 distinct CDR3 sequences. The specimen sequenced was blood T cells: a sorted CD56 or NKG2C T cell subset, CD4+ or CD8+ T cells, or bulk PBMC T cells (not recorded which). The receptors were sampled from a man younger than 35 in good health.

The chain links TRBV6-5 to TRBJ2-5; TCRdb's D gene call, TRBD2, goes unchecked for lack of DNA. The germline V gene has CDR1 MNHEY and CDR2 SVGAGI. This CDR3 has 18 residues. CDR3 in amino acids: CASSSSRALVRGEETQYF.

The chain joins TRBV27 to TRBJ1-1; the D gene TCRdb calls, TRBD1, cannot be checked with no DNA. Germline V gene lookup returns CDR1 MNHEY and CDR2 SMNVEV (reference sequence). This CDR3 contains 14 residues. This CDR3 reads CASTKLTGTTEAFF.

The rearrangement joins TRBV10-2 to TRBJ1-2; checking the TCRdb D call of TRBD1 is not possible without DNA. The V gene's germline CDR1 is WSHSY and CDR2 SAAADI. This CDR3 comprises 15 residues. The CDR3 protein is CASRKNRGRNYGYTF.

The chain joins TRBV5-5 to TRBJ2-3; as DNA is missing, the TRBD1 call by TCRdb cannot be tested. The CDR3 length is 15 residues. Germline loops: CDR1 SGHKS, CDR2 YYEKEE (reference sequence). CDR3: CASSLARTGVDTQYF.

The chain combines TRBV29-1 with TRBJ1-5. CDR1 and CDR2 (germline): SQVTM, ANQGSEA. CDR3 size: 11 residues. The CDR3 reads CSVGSNQPQHF.

This chain uses TRBV4-3 with TRBJ1-6. Germline CDR1 is LGHNA and CDR2 is YSLEER. This CDR3 is built from 15 residues. CDR3 loop: CASSQDVSGPSPLHF.

The genes are TRBV12-3 or TRBV12-4 and TRBJ2-2; the D call from TCRdb, TRBD1, cannot be confirmed without DNA. The CDR3 spans 15 residues. The CDR3 here is CASSSTGVRAGELFF.

The chain links TRBV20-1 to TRBJ2-5; as DNA is missing, the TRBD1 call by TCRdb cannot be tested. The CDR3 runs to 14 residues. Germline CDR1 and CDR2: DFQATT and SNEGSKA (reference sequence). The CDR3 loop reads CSARSRGGGETQYF.

The genes are TRBV7-2 and TRBJ2-1; TCRdb indicates TRBD2, and absent DNA this call remains unverified. Germline V CDR1 and CDR2: SGHTA, FQGNSA. The CDR3 totals 15 residues. The CDR3: CASSEGLGSYNEQFF.

The rearrangement joins TRBV7-8 to TRBJ2-3; TCRdb designates TRBD1, a call that cannot be tested without DNA. Germline V gene data show CDR1 as SGHVS and CDR2 as FQNEAQ. The CDR3 consists of 16 residues. Here the CDR3 reads CASSLDRGPGTDTQYF.

The chain employs TRBV20-1 and TRBJ2-3; no DNA is available, so the TRBD1 call from TCRdb remains unchecked. Germline V gene data show CDR1 as DFQATT and CDR2 as SNEGSKA (reference sequence). This CDR3 comprises 15 residues. The CDR3 sequence: CSAILRDKSALAQYF.

The CDR3 is CASRDSGRGNEQFF. V gene TRBV10-1 combines with J gene TRBJ2-1; the D call from TCRdb, TRBD2, cannot be confirmed without DNA. Looked up from germline, CDR1 is WNHNN and CDR2 is SYGVQD (reference sequence). The CDR3 has 14 amino acids.

This chain's CDR3 is CASSRGAGVYNEQFF. V is TRBV14 and J is TRBJ2-1; no DNA is available, so the TRBD2 call from TCRdb remains unchecked. Germline V gene data show CDR1 as SGHDN and CDR2 as FVKESK. The CDR3 loop spans 15 amino acids. Drawing the rest from reference TRBV14 and TRBJ2-1, the complete variable domain is EAGVTQFPSHSVIEKGQTVTLRCDPISGHDNLYWYRRVMGKEIKFLLHFVKESKQDESGMPNNRFLAERTGGTYSTLKVQPAELEDSGVYFCASSRGAGVYNEQFFGPGTRLTVL.

V is TRBV20-1 and J is TRBJ2-7; TCRdb selects TRBD1, and the lack of DNA leaves this call unchecked. The CDR3 is 13 residues long. Per the germline V gene, CDR1 is DFQATT and CDR2 is SNEGSKA (reference sequence). The CDR3: CSAASRGTYEQYF.

CDR3 loop: CSSGRLAGWNRSYNEQFF. The chain combines TRBV29-1 with TRBJ2-1; TCRdb gives TRBD2 as the D gene, but with no DNA this cannot be confirmed. The germline V gene encodes CDR1 SQVTM and CDR2 ANQGSEA. The CDR3 consists of 18 residues.

The chain combines TRBV7-2 with TRBJ2-5. Germline lookup yields CDR1 SGHTA and CDR2 FQGNSA. This CDR3 region has 12 residues. CDR3 region: CASSLARTTQYF.

The V call is TRBV4-2, the J call TRBJ2-1; TCRdb outputs TRBD2, but without DNA this stays unchecked. The CDR3 extends over 17 amino acids. CDR1 LGHNA and CDR2 YNFKEQ come from the germline V gene. The CDR3 protein is CASSREEKLAGDNEQFF.

The chain has TRBV20-1 and TRBJ2-1; with no DNA, the TCRdb D assignment of TRBD2 cannot be verified. CDR3 size: 16 residues. Germline V CDR1 and CDR2: DFQATT, SNEGSKA (reference sequence). The CDR3 loop reads CSARDPSGRGYNEQFF.

CDR3 residues: CASSLVGLAGVSNTGELFF. V gene TRBV11-2 combines with J gene TRBJ2-2; TCRdb outputs TRBD2, but without DNA this stays unchecked. The germline V gene encodes CDR1 SGHAT and CDR2 FQNNGV. This CDR3 spans 19 amino acids.

The chain employs TRBV29-1 and TRBJ2-3; TCRdb reports TRBD2, a call that lacks DNA to check it against. This CDR3 has 14 amino acids. In germline, CDR1 is SQVTM, CDR2 ANQGSEA. CDR3 sequence reads: CSVEDKREKDTQYF.